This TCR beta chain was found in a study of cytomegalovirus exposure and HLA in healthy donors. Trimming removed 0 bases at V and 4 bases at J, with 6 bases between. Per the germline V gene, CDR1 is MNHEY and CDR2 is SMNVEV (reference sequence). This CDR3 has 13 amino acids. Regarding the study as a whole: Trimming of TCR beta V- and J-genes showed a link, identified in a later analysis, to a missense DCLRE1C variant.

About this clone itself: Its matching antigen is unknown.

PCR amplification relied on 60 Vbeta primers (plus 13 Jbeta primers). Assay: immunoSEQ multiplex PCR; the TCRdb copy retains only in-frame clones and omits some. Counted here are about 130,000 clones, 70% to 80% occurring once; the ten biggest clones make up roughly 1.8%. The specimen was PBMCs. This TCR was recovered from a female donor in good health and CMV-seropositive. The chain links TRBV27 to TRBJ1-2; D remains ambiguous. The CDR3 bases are TGTGCCAGCAGTTTATCGGGCTTCTATGGCTACACCTTC. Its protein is CASSLSGFYGYTF.